Shown below are 21 T cell receptor beta chains from a single sample sequenced in a study of CD8 T cells in ankylosing spondylitis. TCRdb re-analysed the 5' RACE reads in MiXCR, keeping a single row per CDR3 protein. The profile shows about 360,000 distinct CDR3 sequences, approximately 22% of them singletons. The sample consisted of blood, either unsorted or a sorted T cell fraction (not recorded which). All receptors come from a male donor with ankylosing spondylitis or in good health (not recorded which).

CDR3 residues: CASSRADTQYF. The CDR3 DNA reads TGTGCCAGCAGCAGGGCAGATACGCAGTATTTT. This rearrangement joins TRBV5-6 to TRBJ2-3; D is undetermined. V was pared by 4 bases and J by 4 bases, with 4 bases between. Germline CDR1 SGHDT, CDR2 YYEEEE. The CDR3 extends over 11 amino acids.

This clonotype was seen only a few times. The chain combines TRBV7-9 with TRBJ2-1; 8 bases align to TRBD2. Trimming took 1 base from V and 9 from J; bases not matched to a gene: 8. Germline values: CDR1 SEHNR, CDR2 FQNEAQ (reference sequence). This CDR3 region has 15 residues. The CDR3 protein is CASSLEGTRVGEQFF. In nucleotides, the CDR3 is TGTGCCAGCAGCTTAGAGGGGACTAGAGTCGGTGAGCAGTTCTTC.

This clonotype was seen only a few times. This chain connects TRBV5-1 to TRBJ2-2; no reliable D call. The CDR3 has 17 amino acids. V gave up 0 bases and J gave up 4 bases, with 16 bases separating them. Germline CDR1 reads SGHRS; CDR2 reads YFSETQ. This CDR3 reads CASSLAEGPAVTGELFF. CDR3 coding DNA: TGCGCCAGCAGCTTGGCCGAAGGGCCCGCGGTCACCGGGGAGCTGTTTTTT.

This sequence joins TRBV4-2 and TRBJ1-1; D perhaps matches TRBD1 (5 bases). The CDR3 loop spans 14 amino acids. CDR1 and CDR2 from the germline V gene are LGHNA and YNFKEQ. Deletions cut 1 base from V and 1 base from J, with 7 bases between. The CDR3 region has the DNA TGTGCCAGCAGCCAAGCAGGGACGAACACTGAAGCTTTCTTT. This translates into CASSQAGTNTEAFF.

The rearrangement links TRBV7-9 to TRBJ2-1; D is ambiguous. Trimming took 5 bases from V and 7 from J, leaving 9 bases between them. The germline CDR1 and CDR2 sequences are SEHNR and FQNEAQ (reference sequence). The length of the CDR3 is 12 residues. The CDR3 loop is CASSQNSNEQFF. CDR3 DNA: TGTGCCAGCAGCCAAAACAGTAATGAGCAGTTCTTC.

This clonotype has a handful of counts. The chain links TRBV4-1 to TRBJ1-5; D is unresolved. This CDR3 comprises 13 residues. V was pared by 4 bases and J by 7 bases, with 11 bases between. Germline V CDR1 and CDR2: MGHRA, YSYEKL. This CDR3 reads CASSLEVLQPQHF. The DNA for the CDR3 is TGCGCCAGCAGCCTAGAGGTCCTACAGCCCCAGCATTTT.

This clonotype was found many times. The rearrangement links TRBV12-3 or TRBV12-4 to TRBJ2-7, with TRBD1 as a possible D gene (5 bases). V was cut by 2 bases and J by 1 base, with 6 bases left in between. The CDR3 loop spans 13 amino acids. DNA of the CDR3: TGTGCCAGCAGTTTAAGGGGATCCTACGAGCAGTACTTC. Residues: CASSLRGSYEQYF.

The gene calls are TRBV4-2 and TRBJ2-1, with D perhaps matching TRBD1 (6 bases). The CDR3 is 15 amino acids. Trimming cost V 0 bases and J 7 bases, with 13 bases left between them. Germline assignment: CDR1 LGHNA and CDR2 YNFKEQ. The CDR3 coding sequence is TGTGCCAGCAGCCAAGATGTACAGGGATGGAATGAGCAGTTCTTC. This sequence encodes CASSQDVQGWNEQFF.

The chain couples TRBV12-3 or TRBV12-4 to TRBJ2-1, with TRBD2 matching 12 bases. The J segment lost 10 bases and the V segment lost 2 bases, leaving 6 bases of the junction unmatched. The CDR3 extends over 15 amino acids. This CDR3 reads CASSLSTSGGPEQFF. CDR3 coding DNA: TGTGCCAGCAGTTTATCAACTAGCGGGGGGCCCGAGCAGTTCTTC.

The V and J genes are TRBV29-1 and TRBJ1-1, with unresolved D. The CDR3 extends over 13 amino acids. Germline-derived CDR1 and CDR2 are SQVTM and ANQGSEA. V lost 6 bases, J lost 0 bases, and 11 bases lay in between. CDR3: CSVPLGMNTEAFF. The DNA of the CDR3 is TGCAGCGTACCCCTAGGGATGAACACTGAAGCTTTCTTT.

This clonotype was recorded many times. The chain links TRBV13 to TRBJ2-3, with D perhaps being TRBD1 or TRBD2 (5 bases each). This CDR3 comprises 15 residues. The V end lost 1 base, the J end lost 2 bases, and 10 bases lay between the germline ends. From germline, CDR1 is PRHDT and CDR2 FYEKMQ (reference sequence). The CDR3 DNA follows: TGTGCCAGCAGCTTAGAAGGGGAGTCCACAGATACGCAGTATTTT. It translates to CASSLEGESTDTQYF.

This chain links TRBV14 with TRBJ1-2; TRBD1 is a possible D gene (5 bases). The CDR3 is 12 amino acids. CDR1 is SGHDN, CDR2 FVKESK, per germline. The V gene lost 4 bases and the J gene lost 12 bases, with 15 bases spanning the gap. The CDR3 is CASSPGGLFHTF. CDR3 bases: TGTGCCAGCAGCCCCGGGGGACTATTCCACACCTTC.

The chain combines TRBV6-4 with TRBJ2-6; D remains ambiguous. Trimming left V 4 bases short and J 2 bases short, with 6 bases between. The germline gives CDR1 MRHNA, CDR2 SNTAGT. The CDR3 spans 14 residues. The CDR3 coding sequence is TGTGCCAGCAGTGGGGGTGCTGGGGCCAACGTCCTGACTTTC. This gives the protein CASSGGAGANVLTF.

This chain uses TRBV30 with TRBJ2-7; 8 bases are a match to TRBD1. CDR1 and CDR2 from the germline V gene are GTSNPN and SVGIG (reference sequence). V dropped 3 bases and J dropped 7; count of bases not matched to a gene: 5. This CDR3 is built from 12 residues. Written as DNA, the CDR3 is TGTGCCTGGAGCCCGACAGGGGATGAGCAGTACTTC. This encodes CAWSPTGDEQYF. The whole variable domain, remainder taken from reference TRBV30 and TRBJ2-7, is SQTIHQWPATLVQPVGSPLSLECTVEGTSNPNLYWYRQAAGRGLQLLFYSVGIGQISSEVPQNLSASRPQDRQFILSSKKLLLSDSGFYLCAWSPTGDEQYFGPGTRLTVT.

This clonotype was counted only a few times. The chain combines TRBV27 with TRBJ2-7, with D perhaps assigned TRBD1 or TRBD2 (7 bases each). Germline assignment: CDR1 MNHEY and CDR2 SMNVEV (reference sequence). V was clipped by 8 bases and J by 3 bases, with 14 bases between them. This CDR3 comprises 13 residues. CDR3 DNA sequence: TGTGCCAGCTCGGCCAGGGGGGGCTACGAGCAGTACTTC. Its protein is CASSARGGYEQYF.

The chain couples TRBV20-1 to TRBJ2-7; 10 bases line up with TRBD2. The V and J ends lost 1 base and 4 bases, in that order; junction bases with no gene match: 7. This CDR3 spans 15 amino acids. CDR1 and CDR2 from the germline V gene are DFQATT and SNEGSKA (reference sequence). CDR3: CSARGTSGGVYEQYF. DNA of the CDR3: TGCAGTGCTAGAGGGACTAGCGGTGGGGTTTACGAGCAGTACTTC.

The chain is built from TRBV12-3 or TRBV12-4 and TRBJ2-5, with a tentative D call TRBD2 (7 bases). CDR3 size: 15 residues. Deletions cut 6 bases from V and 3 bases from J, with 17 bases between. The CDR3 reads CASSEGGAFKETQYF. In DNA form, the CDR3 reads TGTGCCAGCAGCGAGGGGGGGGCCTTTAAAGAGACCCAGTACTTC.

This clonotype appeared many times. The chain uses TRBV12-3 or TRBV12-4 and TRBJ1-1; D not certain. The CDR3 is made up of 11 amino acids. V was trimmed by 3 bases and J by 6 bases, leaving 5 bases between them. The DNA of the CDR3 is TGTGCCAGCAGTTTGGTCTCTGAAGCTTTCTTT. Encoded protein: CASSLVSEAFF.

The rearrangement joins TRBV7-9 to TRBJ2-3, with 8 bases identical to TRBD1. The CDR3 has 15 residues. Germline-derived CDR1 and CDR2 are SEHNR and FQNEAQ (reference sequence). Unmatched junction bases numbered 1, after V lost 1 base and J lost 1 base. CDR3 sequence: CASSLGGQGTDTQYF. As DNA, the CDR3 is TGTGCCAGCAGCTTAGGGGGACAGGGCACAGATACGCAGTATTTT.

In its sample, this clonotype was seen a few times. The chain recombines TRBV7-9 with TRBJ2-7; a weak D match, TRBD2 (5 bases). The CDR3 contains 11 residues. From germline, CDR1 is SEHNR and CDR2 FQNEAQ (reference sequence). V was pared by 4 bases and J by 6 bases, with 7 bases between. CDR3 DNA: TGTGCCAGCAGCTCCGGGATCGAGCAGTACTTC. The encoded protein is CASSSGIEQYF.

This chain links TRBV4-1 with TRBJ1-4; D remains unclear. Germline CDR1 reads MGHRA; CDR2 reads YSYEKL. Trimming stripped 5 bases from V and 7 bases from J, with 14 bases between. This CDR3 has 14 residues. Written as DNA, the CDR3 is TGCGCCAGCAGCGAAGGATTCTGGGGTGAAAAACTGTTTTTT. It is translated as CASSEGFWGEKLFF.